The 24 T cell receptor beta chains below come from one sample, sequenced in a study of T cell responses to AZD1222 COVID-19 vaccine (dated by TCRdb to about 2021). The library was generated by the immunoSEQ multiplex PCR assay. The immuneACCESS repertoire file appears here via TCRdb, limited to in-frame rearrangements. These files lack a portion of the clones; in checked studies, under half of the deficit traces to unresolved V genes, and the cause of the others is not known. Recorded for this sample are 100,000 or so clones; about 83% of them occurred a single time. Of the sample, about 3% is held by the ten largest clones. Explained via the paper, the time point label denotes: baseline before first vaccination. The sample in question was peripheral blood, obtained on day 0 of AZD1222 vaccination. The receptors derive from an adult in good health.

This chain connects TRBV7-6 to TRBJ1-3; 8 nucleotides align to TRBD1. From germline, CDR1 is SGHVS and CDR2 FNYEAQ. The CDR3 loop spans 16 amino acids. The junction had 6 bases not matched to a gene; V was cut back by 5 bases and J by 0 bases. Here the CDR3 reads CASSPAGGISGNTIYF. The CDR3 DNA reads as TGTGCCAGCAGCCCCGCAGGGGGCATCTCTGGAAACACCATATATTTT.

In this sample, this clone turned up once. V and J are TRBV7-8 and TRBJ2-1; perhaps TRBD2 as D (6 bases). Germline V gene data show CDR1 as SGHVS and CDR2 as FQNEAQ. Deletions cut 1 base from V and 9 bases from J, with 10 bases between. CDR3 length: 13 amino acids. The CDR3 here is CASSLGGEREQFF. The CDR3 DNA reads as TGTGCCAGCAGCTTAGGCGGGGAGCGTGAGCAGTTCTTC.

The chain uses TRBV15 and TRBJ1-1; tentatively, D is TRBD1 (6 bases). The CDR3 has 18 amino acids. Germline assignment: CDR1 LNHNV and CDR2 YYDKDF (reference sequence). The V gene lost 4 bases and the J gene lost 7 bases, with 28 bases spanning the gap. The CDR3 region has the DNA TGTGCCACCAGCACCAAGCGGGGGGGAAACAGGGTGGAACTTGAAGCTTTCTTT. Translating it yields CATSTKRGGNRVELEAFF.

The chain has TRBV7-9 and TRBJ1-2, with D tentatively TRBD1 (5 bases). Trimming pared 4 bases from V and 6 bases from J, leaving 9 bases between. This CDR3 spans 12 amino acids. Per the germline V gene, CDR1 is SEHNR and CDR2 is FQNEAQ (reference sequence). The CDR3: CASSWQGHGYTF. CDR3 bases: TGTGCCAGCAGCTGGCAGGGTCATGGCTACACCTTC.

The genes are TRBV6-2 or TRBV6-3 and TRBJ1-5; TRBD1 aligns across 9 bases. The CDR3 has 16 amino acids. V lost 5 bases to trimming and J lost 6 bases; unmatched junction nucleotides: 11. CDR1 MNHEY and CDR2 SVGEGT come from the germline V gene. In nucleotides, the CDR3 is TGTGCCAGCAGTCGTACAGGGGGCGCGTCTGGTCAGCCCCAGCATTTT. Its protein is CASSRTGGASGQPQHF.

This clone was seen only once. The V gene is TRBV6-6, the J gene TRBJ1-2, with TRBD1 as a possible D gene (6 bases). CDR1 and CDR2 (germline): MNHNY, SVGAGI (reference sequence). This CDR3 has 13 residues. Trimming shortened V by 2 bases and J by 7 bases, and 11 bases separated the two germline ends. CDR3 region: CASSYRGSRGYTF. The DNA of the CDR3 is TGTGCCAGCAGTTACAGGGGGAGTCGTGGCTACACCTTC.

The rearrangement uses TRBV29-1 and TRBJ2-1, with 10 bases that match TRBD1. The CDR3 spans 13 residues. Looked up from germline, CDR1 is SQVTM and CDR2 is ANQGSEA. V lost 4 bases and J lost 14; bases outside the gene matches: 11. The CDR3 DNA sequence: TGCAGCGTTGTGTTTGATCCCGGGACAGGGGAGTTCTTC. It translates to CSVVFDPGTGEFF.

The chain carries TRBV5-4 and TRBJ2-2; D is unresolved. Germline V gene lookup returns CDR1 SGHNT and CDR2 YYREEE (reference sequence). Trimming removed 0 bases at V and 5 bases at J, with 8 bases between. The CDR3 extends over 14 amino acids. The CDR3 DNA reads TGTGCCAGCAGCTTGGTTCCGACTACCGGGGAGCTGTTTTTT. Translated: CASSLVPTTGELFF.

With regard to this clone: A junction boundary mismatches the germline segment, possibly from a read error. The J gene is TRBJ1-2, the V gene TRBV3-1 (or the pseudogene TRBV3-2); tentatively, D is TRBD1 (6 bases). Germline CDR1 LGHDT, CDR2 YNNKEL (reference sequence). The CDR3 consists of 12 residues. Here the CDR3 DNA reads TGTGCCAGCAGCCAAGGGTTCCAAAGGGGGTTCTTC. This codes for CASSQGFQRGFF.

The chain uses TRBV14 and TRBJ1-1, with D unclear. Per the germline V gene, CDR1 is SGHDN and CDR2 is FVKESK. This CDR3 is 12 amino acids long. V shed 3 bases and J shed 4 bases, with 6 bases lying between them. The CDR3 DNA reads TGTGCCAGCAGCCAGTCCGGCACTGAAGCTTTCTTT. The encoded protein is CASSQSGTEAFF.

On this clone: An end of the junction differs from the germline gene, which may be a read error. V is TRBV18 and J is TRBJ1-6; D might be TRBD1 (5 bases). Germline CDR1 reads KGHSH; CDR2 reads LQKENI. The CDR3 extends over 18 amino acids. CDR3 loop: CASPPSWTGFTGDSPLHF. DNA of the CDR3: TGTGCCAGCCCACCAAGCTGGACGGGGTTCACGGGGGATTCACCCCTCCACTTT.

The J gene is TRBJ1-2, the V gene TRBV6-5, with D maybe TRBD1 (6 bases). V lost 4 bases and J lost 5, with 11 bases in between. Germline V gene sequence: CDR1 MNHEY, CDR2 SVGAGI. The CDR3 totals 13 residues. The CDR3 loop is CASSLTGQYGYTF. In DNA form, the CDR3 reads TGTGCCAGCAGTTTGACAGGCCAATATGGCTACACCTTC.

The chain uses TRBV5-5 and TRBJ1-1; D gene ambiguous. This CDR3 region has 14 residues. CDR1 and CDR2 from the germline V gene are SGHKS and YYEKEE (reference sequence). Between the trimmed V and J ends, which lost 1 base and 1 base, there was a span of 8 bases. This CDR3 reads CASSLSPGNTEAFF. In DNA form, the CDR3 reads TGTGCCAGCAGCTTGTCGCCGGGGAACACTGAAGCTTTCTTT. Based on the CDR3 plus reference TRBV5-5 and TRBJ1-1, the full variable domain is DAGVTQSPTHLIKTRGQQVTLRCSPISGHKSVSWYQQVLGQGPQFIFQYYEKEERGRGNFPDRFSARQFPNYSSELNVNALLLGDSALYLCASSLSPGNTEAFFGQGTRLTVV.

This clone was counted a few times. The rearrangement links TRBV5-4 to TRBJ1-4, with 7 bases fitting TRBD1. The CDR3 runs 15 residues. The V segment lost 4 bases and the J segment 5 bases; nucleotides outside the gene matches: 8. Germline CDR1 reads SGHNT; CDR2 reads YYREEE (reference sequence). This chain's CDR3 is CASSTNRGGNEKLFF. The DNA of the CDR3 is TGTGCCAGCAGCACGAACAGGGGAGGGAATGAAAAACTGTTTTTT.

The table lists this clone with a count of one. The rearrangement links TRBV28 to TRBJ1-2; D not certain. V gave up 7 bases and J gave up 8 bases, with 17 bases separating them. The germline gives CDR1 MDHEN, CDR2 SYDVKM. This CDR3 contains 13 residues. The CDR3 DNA reads as TGTGCCAGCAACTTACCCGGGGTTAGGGGCTACACCTTC. Protein sequence: CASNLPGVRGYTF.

This chain links TRBV19 with TRBJ1-1; no definite D call. Per the germline V gene, CDR1 is LNHDA and CDR2 is SQIVND (reference sequence). The V end was cut by 4 bases, the J end by 4 bases, with 13 bases between. This CDR3 contains 14 residues. CDR3 sequence: CASSRSEPGTEAFF. The DNA of the CDR3 is TGTGCCAGTAGTAGGTCAGAACCGGGCACTGAAGCTTTCTTT.

The rearrangement joins TRBV9 to TRBJ2-2, with 9 positions matching TRBD1. V shed 0 bases, J shed 7 bases, and the junction held 10 bases outside the gene matches. CDR1 and CDR2 (germline): SGDLS, YYNGEE. The CDR3 is 17 amino acids. The CDR3 nucleotides are TGTGCCAGCAGCGTAGCCTTTAACAGGGGGCAAGGCGGGGAGCTGTTTTTT. The encoded protein is CASSVAFNRGQGGELFF.

The chain links TRBV5-1 to TRBJ2-7; weak D call: TRBD2 (5 bases). Germline CDR1 and CDR2: SGHRS and YFSETQ. V lost 5 bases, J lost 0 bases, and 15 bases lay in between. This CDR3 contains 15 residues. CDR3 bases: TGCGCCAGCAGGAGGGTGGAGGAAAGCTCCTACGAGCAGTACTTC. It encodes CASRRVEESSYEQYF.

The chain has TRBV7-2 and TRBJ2-7, with a possible D match to TRBD1 (6 bases). The germline V gene encodes CDR1 SGHTA and CDR2 FQGNSA. The CDR3 covers 15 residues. V was shortened by 1 base and J by 1 base, with 11 bases between the two germline ends. CDR3 protein: CASSLGGGQSYEQYF. The CDR3, as DNA: TGTGCCAGCAGCTTAGGGGGCGGACAGTCCTACGAGCAGTACTTC.

This clone was observed a handful of times. The CDR3 DNA is TGTGCCAGTAGTATTGGGGCAGGGTGGAACAATCAGCCCCAGCATTTT. It specifies CASSIGAGWNNQPQHF. The chain recombines TRBV19 with TRBJ1-5; possible D gene TRBD1, 5 bases. From germline, CDR1 is LNHDA and CDR2 SQIVND (reference sequence). Trimming stripped 3 bases from V and 3 bases from J, with 15 bases between. CDR3 length: 16 amino acids.

This chain uses TRBV11-2 with TRBJ1-4; 7 nucleotides align to TRBD1. Germline V gene sequence: CDR1 SGHAT, CDR2 FQNNGV. V gave up 0 bases and J gave up 6 bases; unmatched junction bases: 7. There are 16 residues in the CDR3. In nucleotides, the CDR3 is TGTGCCAGCAGCTTAGATCGAGGAGGGGGCCATGAAAAACTGTTTTTT. Its translation: CASSLDRGGGHEKLFF.

The CDR3 sequence: CASSQGTGPSTDTQYF. The CDR3 coding sequence is TGCGCCAGCAGCCAGGGGACAGGTCCTAGCACAGATACGCAGTATTTT. J is TRBJ2-3 and V is TRBV5-1, with 8 bases identical to TRBD1. V gave up 4 bases and J gave up 0 bases; unmatched junction bases: 7. Germline V CDR1 and CDR2: SGHRS, YFSETQ. The CDR3 loop spans 16 amino acids.

This sequence joins TRBV7-9 and TRBJ2-7; 8 bases align to TRBD1. V lost 1 base, J lost 3 bases, and 8 bases stayed unmatched. The CDR3 runs 16 residues. The germline gives CDR1 SEHNR, CDR2 FQNEAQ (reference sequence). CDR3 region: CASSLDSRGPIYEQYF. DNA for the CDR3: TGTGCCAGCAGCTTAGATTCCAGGGGGCCCATCTACGAGCAGTACTTC.

The chain is built from TRBV27 and TRBJ2-2, with TRBD1 identical over 8 bases. The V gene's germline CDR1 is MNHEY and CDR2 SMNVEV (reference sequence). This CDR3 region has 15 residues. The V gene end was trimmed by 6 bases and the J gene end by 4 bases; junction bases not matched to a gene: 7. The CDR3 bases are TGTGCCAGCAGGCCACGTCAGGGGGCCACCGGGGAGCTGTTTTTT. Its translation is CASRPRQGATGELFF.